This T cell receptor beta chain comes out of a study of early T cells in non-severe SARS-CoV-2 infection. Study conclusions and caveats: Anti-spike CD8 specificities were favored by VDJdb matching, whose results missed private and CD4 specificities.

The V gene's germline CDR1 is SGHTA and CDR2 FQGNSA. The CDR3 contains 14 residues. V lost 5 bases to trimming and J lost 2 bases, with 11 bases between them. The protocol attached unique molecular identifiers to individual cDNA molecules. In TCRdb, the 5' RACE reads were re-called with MiXCR into one record per CDR3 protein. The sample holds under 85,000 distinct CDR3 sequences, 13% to 15% seen once. This clonotype occurred many times. What it binds is not known. Sequencing was carried out using whole blood. This receptor was taken from an adult who was a healthcare worker with PCR-confirmed SARS-CoV-2 infection or an uninfected control (not recorded which). The J gene is TRBJ2-3, the V gene TRBV7-2, with a weak D call TRBD2 (6 bases). The CDR3 nucleotides are TGTGCCAGCAGCCAGGGACTTTCCACAGATACGCAGTATTTT. Translating it yields CASSQGLSTDTQYF.